This T cell receptor beta chain is from a study of T cells in Graves' hyperthyroidism and ophthalmopathy. CDR1 LGHNA and CDR2 YNFKEQ come from the germline V gene. Germline trimming cut 1 base from V and 3 bases from J; bases unmatched to any gene: 8. The CDR3 has 16 amino acids. This clonotype appeared many times. Exclusion of a patient resulted from uncontrolled infection, other autoimmune disease, pregnancy or lactation. The CDR3 regions of TCR beta were amplified from RNA transcripts. HTBI primers were employed in a first-round RT-PCR of the TCR CDR3. From the multiplex PCR reads, TCRdb called clonotypes with MiXCR, one entry per CDR3 protein. The data contain a few hundred thousand distinct CDR3 sequences, 40% to 55% of them seen just once; the ten biggest clones take up about 45%.

The sequencing sample was made of peripheral blood or thyroid tissue (not recorded which). The rearrangement joins TRBV4-2 to TRBJ2-5; 7 bases align to TRBD2. The sequence was obtained from an adult woman with Graves' disease, either hyperthyroidism or ophthalmopathy (not recorded which). Here the CDR3 reads CASSQVGGRGEETQYF. CDR3 sequence (DNA): TGTGCCAGCAGCCAAGTCGGGGGTCGGGGGGAAGAGACCCAGTACTTC.